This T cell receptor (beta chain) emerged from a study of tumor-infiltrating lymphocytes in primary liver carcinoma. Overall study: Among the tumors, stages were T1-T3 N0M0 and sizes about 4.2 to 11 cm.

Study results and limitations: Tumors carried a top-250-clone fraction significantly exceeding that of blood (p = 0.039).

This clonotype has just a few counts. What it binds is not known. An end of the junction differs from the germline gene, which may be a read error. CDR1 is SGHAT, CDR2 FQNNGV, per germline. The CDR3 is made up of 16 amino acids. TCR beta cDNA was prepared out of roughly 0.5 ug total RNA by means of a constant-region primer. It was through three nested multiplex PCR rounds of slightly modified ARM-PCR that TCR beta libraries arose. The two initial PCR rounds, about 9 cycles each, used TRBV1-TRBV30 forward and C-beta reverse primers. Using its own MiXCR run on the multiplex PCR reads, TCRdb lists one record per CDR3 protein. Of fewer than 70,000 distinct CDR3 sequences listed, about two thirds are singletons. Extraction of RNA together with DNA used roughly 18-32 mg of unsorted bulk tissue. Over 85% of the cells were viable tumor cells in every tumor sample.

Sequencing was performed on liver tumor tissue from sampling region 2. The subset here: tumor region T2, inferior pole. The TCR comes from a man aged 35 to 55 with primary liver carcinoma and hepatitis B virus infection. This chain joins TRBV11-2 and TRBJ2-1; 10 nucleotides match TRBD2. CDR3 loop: CASSLELLAGVNEQFF. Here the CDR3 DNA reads TGTGCCAGTAGCTTGGAGCTCCTAGCGGGAGTGAATGAGCAGTTCTTC.